These T cell receptor beta chains were read from a single sample in a study of T cells of healthy individuals. TCRdb redid the calling of the 5' RACE reads with MiXCR, one entry per CDR3 protein. Here the sample spans about 96,000 distinct CDR3 sequences, under 20% being singletons. The receptors here all came from a human donor in good health. Both conserved end residues are part of each CDR3. A D gene is named only where the DNA matches it firmly. Expanded clones get a size class; other rows say once, few or many, or leave the size out.

>TRBD2|TRBV20-1|TRBJ2-4|-
TGCAGTGCTAGAGATCAAGCGGGGGTGAGGTACTTC
CSARDQAGVRYF
>-|TRBV2|TRBJ2-2|-
TGTGCCAGCAGTTCCCGGACATTCTCCTCGCCCGGGGAGCTGTTTTTT
CASSSRTFSSPGELFF
>-|TRBV20-1|TRBJ2-1|-
TGCAGTGCCAGCAAAGCACAGGGAAGCAATGAGCAGTTCTTC
CSASKAQGSNEQFF
>-|TRBV20-1|TRBJ2-1|-
TGCAGTGCCCCAGCGGCGGAAGCGGTAGGGCCGGGGTACAATGAGCAGTTCTTC
CSAPAAEAVGPGYNEQFF
>TRBD1|TRBV28|TRBJ2-1|-
TGTGCCAGCAGCGCGGGGACAGGGCGGTTCAATGAGCAGTTCTTC
CASSAGTGRFNEQFF
>-|TRBV2|TRBJ1-2|few
TGTGCCAGCAGTGATGGCAGGGACTATGGCTACACCTTC
CASSDGRDYGYTF
>-|TRBV9|TRBJ2-7|few
TGTGCCAGCAGCGTCAGCGGAGTAAGCTCCTACGAGCAGTACTTC
CASSVSGVSSYEQYF
>-|TRBV20-1|TRBJ1-6|-
TGCAGTGTTTCGGGGTCCCAATCGCCCCTCCACTTT
CSVSGSQSPLHF
>TRBD2|TRBV7-8|TRBJ2-3|few
TGTGCCAGCAGCTTCTTAGCGGGGGGCACAGATACGCAGTATTTT
CASSFLAGGTDTQYF
>-|TRBV13|TRBJ1-6|many
TGTGCCAGCAGCTCGTACAGGGTATTGAGAGATTCACCCCTCCACTTT
CASSSYRVLRDSPLHF